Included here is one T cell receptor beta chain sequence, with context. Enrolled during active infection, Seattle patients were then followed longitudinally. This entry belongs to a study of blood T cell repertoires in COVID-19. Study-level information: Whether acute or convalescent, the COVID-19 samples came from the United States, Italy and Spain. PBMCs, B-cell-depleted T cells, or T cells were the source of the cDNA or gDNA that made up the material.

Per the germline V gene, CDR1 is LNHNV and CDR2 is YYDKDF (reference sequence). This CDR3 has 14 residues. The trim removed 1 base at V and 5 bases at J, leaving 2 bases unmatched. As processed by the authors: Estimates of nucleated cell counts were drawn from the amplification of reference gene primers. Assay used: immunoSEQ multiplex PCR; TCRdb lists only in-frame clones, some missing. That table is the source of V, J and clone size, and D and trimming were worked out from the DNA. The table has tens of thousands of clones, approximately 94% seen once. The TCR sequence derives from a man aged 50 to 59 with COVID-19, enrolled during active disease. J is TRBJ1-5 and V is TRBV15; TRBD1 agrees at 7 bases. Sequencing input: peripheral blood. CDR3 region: CATSRGQGDQPQHF. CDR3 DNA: TGTGCCACCAGCAGAGGACAGGGAGATCAGCCCCAGCATTTT. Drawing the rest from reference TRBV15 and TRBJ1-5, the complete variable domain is DAMVIQNPRYQVTQFGKPVTLSCSQTLNHNVMYWYQQKSSQAPKLLFHYYDKDFNNEADTPDNFQSRRPNTSFCFLDIRSPGLGDTAMYLCATSRGQGDQPQHFGDGTRLSIL.